Sequencing of this T cell receptor (beta chain) was carried out in a study of regulatory T cells in long-lasting Graves disease. Germline lookup yields CDR1 SGHTA and CDR2 FQGNSA. The CDR3 is made up of 15 amino acids. Trimming took 2 bases from V and 0 from J, leaving 9 bases between them. Through Arm-PCR of CDR3 regions and iRepertoire HTBI primers, TCR beta libraries were built. TCRdb reprocessed the multiplex PCR reads via MiXCR and lists one record per CDR3 protein. The sample includes 250,000 or so distinct CDR3 sequences, 20% to 25% seen only once; the top ten take approximately 14%. Ten or more counts support this clonotype. Time point denoted: newly diagnosed GD, antithyroid drugs for less than 3 months. There was RNA extracted from PBMCs, and the TCR library was made from it.

The sequencing here drew on peripheral blood mononuclear cells (PBMCs), taken at new diagnosis, from a patient treated with antithyroid drugs. The rearrangement joins TRBV7-2 to TRBJ2-3; D gene unclear. The clonotype comes from a female donor with Graves disease. CDR3 in DNA: TGTGCCAGCAGCTTAAGTTCTTCTAGCACAGATACGCAGTATTTT. Translated: CASSLSSSSTDTQYF.